This paragraph reports one T cell receptor (beta chain). The target of this receptor is not known. The sample holds no much larger clone one base away, and base qualities are not on file. The data were taken from a study of robustness of blood B and T cell sequencing (dated by TCRdb to 2016 to 2019). With regard to the full study: The goal of the study was to find out how much peripheral blood is required to reliably describe the TCRbeta and IgG repertoires of an individual. Each of the 10 or so independently drawn blood samples had its TCRbeta and IgG repertoires measured. As technical replicates, two replicate TCRbeta cDNA libraries were prepared from one shared RNA pool derived from a single 10 ml draw.

TCRbeta repertoires were quantified from mRNA rather than genomic DNA, which captures expressed receptors. Without any cell sorting, leukocytes from the buffy coat were collected into Trizol, and RNA was extracted using the Direct-zol RNA MiniPrep Plus kit. EDTA blood tubes were spun right away at 4 degrees C to separate plasma, buffy coat and red blood cells. The library was produced with PCR. The run used an Illumina MiSeq. cDNA was made using SMARTScribe reverse transcriptase and a 5' template-switch oligo that added a universal priming site. Each cDNA molecule was tagged by a 12-nucleotide random unique molecular identifier (UMI) carried on the template-switch oligo. During reverse transcription, chain-specific reverse primers targeted TCRbeta transcripts. Leftover template-switch adapters were removed by uracil DNA glycosylase treatment, and cDNA was purified using a Qiagen MinElute kit. The first PCR used KAPA HiFi HotStart ReadyMix for about 20 cycles, split across four 50 ul reactions with step-out primers. First-round PCR products were gel-purified before further amplification. Illumina Nextera adapters were attached in a second PCR of roughly 8 cycles, and the libraries were then purified and pooled. For each TCRbeta molecule, the UMI barcode was captured by a 50-nucleotide 5' read. Processing in the source paper ran as follows. Reads were grouped by UMI into consensus reads using the MIGEC toolkit. PEAR was used to merge forward and reverse consensus reads into final reads. Identical UMI-sequence pairs shared across libraries were treated as cross-sample contamination and removed by a custom decontamination script. MIGMAP, a wrapper around IgBLAST, was used for V(D)J assignment and CDR3 extraction. TCR clonotypes were defined by identical V gene, J gene and CDR3 amino acid sequence, and CDR1 and CDR2 were left unsequenced. Using fastp trimming at Q25 and MiXCR clonotype assembly, TCRdb reanalyzed the public sequencing data and kept in-frame beta chains. Each entry is one CDR3 protein sequence, shown with its most common DNA and genes. TCRdb, not the original authors, processed these V and J calls. This sample lists roughly 3,600 distinct CDR3 sequences; around 50% were detected once. The ten largest make up approximately 24% of the sample.

The CDR3 holds 15 amino acids from the cysteine to the phenylalanine. Only the CDR3 region is kept as DNA, spanning 45 bases read in frame from base 1. The germline ends are 13 bases apart after V is trimmed by 2 bases and J by 5 bases. Findings and caveats that apply to the study as a whole: Because EDTA tubes had to be fractionated immediately, the use of EDTA tubes in multi-site collections was limited. Combining 3 or 4 tubes (roughly 27-45 ml blood) brought coverage of the top 10,000 TCRbeta clonotypes close to saturation. Overlap of rare TCRbeta clonotypes did not improve with pooling tubes, implying much larger blood volumes would be needed to capture them. A full plateau was not reached by TCRbeta rarefaction curves, suggesting under-sequencing or many low-abundance clonotypes. Between the technical replicate libraries, 94.8% of the top 10,000 TCRbeta clonotypes in one library were also present in the other library. Every single 10 ml sample contained the 1,000 most abundant TCRbeta clonotypes from the pooled draws. Evidence of cross-contamination, likely from batch processing, showed up in one pair of TCRbeta libraries, so the UMI-sequence pairs shared by that pair of libraries were removed.

Sequencing was performed on peripheral blood. This sequence was found in a human donor in good health. The sequence links TRBV12-3 or TRBV12-4 to TRBJ2-1; TRBD2 could be the D gene, as 6 bases match. The CDR3: CASSLRRAGHNEQFF. The DNA reads as follows: TGTGCCAGCAGTTTACGCCGCGCGGGGCACAATGAGCAGTTCTTC.